Listed here is a single TCR beta chain. Its target is unknown. Losses at the gene ends were 5 bases for V and 0 bases for J; bases not matched to a gene: 9. The CDR3 has 17 residues. Germline CDR1 SNHLY, CDR2 FYNNEI. The sample belongs to a study of T cell responses to AZD1222 COVID-19 vaccine. Study-wide results and limits: White British ancestry dominated among donors, who included more females, and clonal diversity was possibly underestimated.

Assay used: immunoSEQ multiplex PCR; TCRdb lists only in-frame clones, some missing. The sample lists fewer than 200,000 clones, 85% to 90% seen once, with 9.5% to 13% in the top ten. This clonotype was sampled from an adult who received the AZD1222 COVID-19 vaccine. The sample consisted of peripheral blood, taken 28 days after the second AZD1222 dose. This chain links TRBV2 with TRBJ2-1, with 8 bases lining up with TRBD2. As DNA, the CDR3 is TGTGCCAGCAGTTTACAGCGACTAGCGAGCTCCTACAATGAGCAGTTCTTC. Translated, it gives CASSLQRLASSYNEQFF.